This TCR beta chain was found in a study of blood T cells in healthy people across ages. This clonotype came up a few times. The antigen is not known. General observations from the study: Unsorted PBMC material precluded a definitive naive versus antigen-experienced comparison.

Germline V gene data show CDR1 as PRHDT and CDR2 as FYEKMQ (reference sequence). The V and J ends lost 6 bases and 0 bases, in that order; junction bases with no gene match: 7. The CDR3 length is 15 residues. Combining a sample-barcoded 5' primer with a J-beta primer mix, a second PCR ran for 7 to 11 cycles. Every single cDNA molecule received a tag from a template-switch adaptor with 12 random nucleotides. TCRdb itself ran the 5' RACE reads through MiXCR, one entry per CDR3 protein. Here the sample spans 1 million or so distinct CDR3 sequences, 45% being singletons. Caucasian, healthy and from Russia, the donors were aged between roughly 6 and 95.

Sequencing input: blood. The receptor was derived from a woman in her fifties or sixties in good health. The V and J genes are TRBV13 and TRBJ1-1; TRBD1 agrees at 7 bases. The CDR3 is CASRPSGTVNTEAFF. CDR3 nucleotide sequence: TGTGCCAGCAGACCCTCGGGGACAGTGAACACTGAAGCTTTCTTT.